This T cell receptor beta chain was sequenced in a study of T cells in Graves' hyperthyroidism and ophthalmopathy. Germline-derived CDR1 and CDR2 are LNHNV and YYDKDF (reference sequence). Trimming pared 1 base from V and 5 bases from J, leaving 6 bases between. This CDR3 spans 13 amino acids. TCR beta CDR3 sequences were amplified from RNA transcripts. TCR CDR3 regions were first amplified by RT-PCR with HTBI primers. TCRdb re-called the multiplex PCR reads with MiXCR, one entry per CDR3 protein. Altogether more than 350,000 distinct CDR3 sequences are present, 14% to 15% being singletons, with the ten largest covering 30% to 35%. Stable Graves' hyperthyroidism meant no ophthalmopathy progression within 18 months. Newly diagnosed patients aged 18 to 65 had hyperthyroidism of under 2 months' duration.

Sequenced material: blood. The TCR was taken from a woman in her twenties or thirties with Graves' hyperthyroidism. V is TRBV15 and J is TRBJ1-5; D might be TRBD1 (6 bases). CDR3 amino acids: CATSRGTDQPQHF. The CDR3, as DNA: TGTGCCACCAGCAGAGGGACAGATCAGCCCCAGCATTTT.